The 23 T cell receptor beta chains presented below share a single source sample, sequenced in a study of T cell clones after liver transplantation. TCRdb's table, derived via immunoSEQ multiplex PCR, lists solely in-frame clones and lacks some. This sample carries about 75,000 clones, approximately 80% of them seen once, and the ten largest clones take 2.1%. The sample here was CD4+ T cells from blood, taken around 50 months after liver transplant. These receptors came from a human patient who received a liver transplant. A share of the T cells may be of graft donor origin.

The V and J genes are TRBV7-2 and TRBJ1-2; D might be TRBD1 (6 bases). V shed 4 bases and J shed 5 bases, with 17 bases lying between them. Germline values: CDR1 SGHTA, CDR2 FQGNSA. The CDR3 extends over 15 amino acids. The CDR3 DNA follows: TGTGCCAGCAGCTCTAGGGGGACCACCTTATATGGCTACACCTTC. This gives the protein CASSSRGTTLYGYTF.

V usage is TRBV6-6 and J usage is TRBJ2-7, with TRBD2 identical over 8 bases. Germline V gives CDR1 MNHNY, CDR2 SVGAGI (reference sequence). The ends lost 0 bases at V and 5 bases at J; junction bases unmatched: 9. This CDR3 has 16 residues. CDR3: CASSYSPRVAGNEQYF. The CDR3 DNA reads TGTGCCAGCAGTTACTCCCCGAGGGTAGCGGGAAACGAGCAGTACTTC.

In this sample, this clone turned up a few times. The gene calls are TRBV21-1 and TRBJ2-7; TRBD2 was called by the table and not checked on the DNA. TRBV21-1 is annotated as a pseudogene. The CDR3 sequence is 10 residues long. CDR3 DNA sequence: TGTGCCAGCAGGGGAGGCGAGCAGTACTTC. Translating it yields CASRGGEQYF.

The chain couples TRBV28 to TRBJ2-1, with 8 bases matching TRBD1. Germline V lookup: CDR1 MDHEN, CDR2 SYDVKM. Trimming took 3 bases from V and 6 from J; bases not matched to a gene: 4. This CDR3 comprises 14 residues. The chain's CDR3 is CASSFRTGINEQFF. Here the CDR3 DNA reads TGTGCCAGCAGTTTTAGGACAGGGATCAATGAGCAGTTCTTC.

V and J are TRBV4-1 and TRBJ2-5; a possible D gene is TRBD2 (6 bases). Trimming removed 0 bases from V and 5 bases from J, with 19 bases in between. The CDR3 totals 17 residues. Germline V gene sequence: CDR1 MGHRA, CDR2 YSYEKL. CDR3 protein: CASSQDWRRDPLETQYF. CDR3 DNA sequence: TGCGCCAGCAGCCAAGACTGGCGGCGGGACCCCCTGGAGACCCAGTACTTC.

The chain couples TRBV5-1 to TRBJ1-4; a weak D match, TRBD1 (5 bases). Trimming stripped 2 bases from V and 5 bases from J, with 13 bases between. Germline V gene sequence: CDR1 SGHRS, CDR2 YFSETQ. This CDR3 region has 15 residues. This CDR3 is CASSLPGPSNEKLFF. The CDR3 nucleotides read TGCGCCAGCAGCTTACCAGGGCCCTCAAATGAAAAACTGTTTTTT.

The V and J genes are TRBV27 and TRBJ1-6, with no clear D. CDR3 length: 17 residues. With 2 bases removed from V and 0 bases from J, the gap between germline ends came to 11 bases. CDR1 and CDR2 (germline): MNHEY, SMNVEV (reference sequence). CDR3 loop: CASSLDLLSSYNSPLHF. The CDR3 coding sequence is TGTGCCAGCAGTTTAGATCTTTTAAGCTCCTATAATTCACCCCTCCACTTT.

The CDR3 sequence is CASSKWNLMGIYGYTF. The DNA of the CDR3 is TGTGCCAGCAGCAAATGGAACCTCATGGGAATCTATGGCTACACCTTC. This chain links TRBV21-1 with TRBJ1-2. TRBV21-1 is recorded as a pseudogene. The CDR3 sequence is 16 residues long.

The J gene is TRBJ1-4, the V gene TRBV5-6; D is uncertain. Germline V gives CDR1 SGHDT, CDR2 YYEEEE. The length of the CDR3 is 12 residues. The V gene lost 2 bases and the J gene lost 5 bases, with 4 bases spanning the gap. The CDR3, as DNA: TGTGCCAGCAGCTTCGGGAATGAAAAACTGTTTTTT. Its protein is CASSFGNEKLFF. The whole variable domain, filled in from reference TRBV5-6 and TRBJ1-4, reads DAGVTQSPTHLIKTRGQQVTLRCSPKSGHDTVSWYQQALGQGPQFIFQYYEEEERQRGNFPDRFSGHQFPNYSSELNVNALLLGDSALYLCASSFGNEKLFFGSGTQLSVL.

This sequence joins TRBV6-6 and TRBJ1-5, with a possible D match to TRBD1 (5 bases). The germline V gene encodes CDR1 MNHNY and CDR2 SVGAGI (reference sequence). Trimming removed 6 bases at V and 11 bases at J, with 20 bases between. The length of the CDR3 is 14 residues. CDR3 nucleotides: TGTGCCAGCAGCCGGGACGCAGCCCCCTCGGCCCAGCATTTT. Translation gives CASSRDAAPSAQHF.

V usage is TRBV2 and J usage is TRBJ2-5, with D uncertain. In germline, CDR1 is SNHLY, CDR2 FYNNEI. V lost 6 bases and J lost 2, with 10 bases in between. This CDR3 has 13 amino acids. CDR3 amino acids: CASRYFRQETQYF. The CDR3 DNA reads TGTGCCAGCAGGTATTTCAGGCAAGAGACCCAGTACTTC.

This chain links TRBV4-3 with TRBJ2-4; 13 positions agree with TRBD2. Germline loops: CDR1 LGHNA, CDR2 YSLEER. The CDR3 extends over 17 amino acids. V lost 0 bases, J lost 5 bases, and 4 bases stayed unmatched. CDR3 sequence (DNA): TGCGCCAGCAGCCAAGAACTAGCGGGGGGGAGACAAAACATTCAGTACTTC. Translation: CASSQELAGGRQNIQYF.

The chain carries TRBV6-5 and TRBJ2-7; 7 bases match TRBD1. CDR1 is MNHEY and CDR2 is SVGAGI in the germline V gene. Trimming removed 3 bases from V and 3 bases from J; junction bases left unmatched: 2. The CDR3 runs to 13 residues. The CDR3 sequence: CASSYRDSYEQYF. The DNA for the CDR3 is TGTGCCAGCAGTTATAGGGACAGCTACGAGCAGTACTTC.

V gene TRBV13 combines with J gene TRBJ1-1; D is unresolved. Germline V lookup: CDR1 PRHDT, CDR2 FYEKMQ (reference sequence). Trimming shortened V by 5 bases and J by 1 base, and 14 bases separated the two germline ends. The CDR3 has 15 residues. The CDR3 bases are TGTGCCAGCAGCACCAATAGTGGCGGGAACACTGAAGCTTTCTTT. It specifies CASSTNSGGNTEAFF. Full variable domain (rest looked up from reference TRBV13 and TRBJ1-1): AAGVIQSPRHLIKEKRETATLKCYPIPRHDTVYWYQQGPGQDPQFLISFYEKMQSDKGSIPDRFSAQQFSDYHSELNMSSLELGDSALYFCASSTNSGGNTEAFFGQGTRLTVV.

The V call is TRBV6-1, the J call TRBJ1-3; D gene ambiguous. This CDR3 has 14 residues. In germline, CDR1 is MNHNS, CDR2 SASEGT. The germline V and J ends were trimmed by 10 bases and 2 bases, with 15 bases remaining between them. This CDR3 is CATREFEAGNTIYF. The DNA of the CDR3 is TGTGCCACCCGAGAATTCGAGGCTGGAAACACCATATATTTT.

This sequence joins TRBV19 and TRBJ2-1; D is uncertain. V dropped 3 bases and J dropped 7 bases, with 4 bases sitting between them. This CDR3 comprises 11 residues. The germline V gene has CDR1 LNHDA and CDR2 SQIVND (reference sequence). The CDR3 sequence is CASSMENEQFF. The CDR3 coding sequence is TGTGCCAGTAGTATGGAAAATGAGCAGTTCTTC.

The chain is built from TRBV30 and TRBJ2-5, with D unresolved. V lost 0 bases and J lost 7, with 12 bases in between. CDR3 size: 13 residues. Per germline, CDR1 GTSNPN and CDR2 SVGIG (reference sequence). The CDR3 DNA sequence: TGTGCCTGGAGTGTAACGAAGTACGGGACCCAGTACTTC. Translated, it gives CAWSVTKYGTQYF.

The chain combines TRBV6-5 with TRBJ2-1; weak D call: TRBD2 (5 bases). The germline gives CDR1 MNHEY, CDR2 SVGAGI. Trimming removed 10 bases from V and 7 bases from J, with 23 bases in between. CDR3 length: 15 amino acids. The CDR3 loop is CATRTTSTWRNEQFF. The CDR3, as DNA: TGTGCCACCCGAACCACTTCGACATGGAGGAATGAGCAGTTCTTC.

The chain links TRBV13 to TRBJ2-7, with a possible D match to TRBD2 (5 bases). CDR1 and CDR2 (germline): PRHDT, FYEKMQ (reference sequence). V lost 5 bases to trimming and J lost 2 bases, with 13 bases between them. CDR3 length: 14 amino acids. Here the CDR3 reads CASSPRDAPYEQYF. Here the CDR3 DNA reads TGTGCCAGCAGCCCCCGGGATGCTCCCTACGAGCAGTACTTC.

The gene calls are TRBV25-1 and TRBJ2-5; D is perhaps TRBD1 (6 bases). The V end was cut by 3 bases, the J end by 4 bases, with 9 bases between. This CDR3 comprises 13 residues. From germline, CDR1 is MGHDK and CDR2 SYGVNS. In nucleotides, the CDR3 is TGTGCCAGCAGTGACACAGGGCGAGAGACCCAGTACTTC. This sequence encodes CASSDTGRETQYF.

V and J are TRBV9 and TRBJ1-6; no firm D call. CDR1 SGDLS and CDR2 YYNGEE come from the germline V gene. This CDR3 region has 13 residues. With 2 bases removed from V and 5 bases from J, the gap between germline ends came to 5 bases. In nucleotides, the CDR3 is TGTGCCAGCAGCGTTACAGATAATTCACCCCTCCACTTT. This codes for CASSVTDNSPLHF.

The chain couples TRBV11-2 to TRBJ2-7; possibly TRBD1 or TRBD2 for D (5 bases each). This CDR3 has 16 amino acids. Trimming left V 5 bases short and J 3 bases short, with 20 bases between. The V gene's germline CDR1 is SGHAT and CDR2 FQNNGV. The CDR3 coding sequence is TGTGCCAGCAGCCCGAGGGGTGCCTCGGTGGTCTACGAGCAGTACTTC. Protein product: CASSPRGASVVYEQYF.

The rearrangement uses TRBV4-3 and TRBJ1-6; D may be TRBD1 (5 bases). This CDR3 has 16 amino acids. Germline V gene data show CDR1 as LGHNA and CDR2 as YSLEER. Trimming pared 1 base from V and 2 bases from J, leaving 9 bases between. CDR3 region: CASSQGRGAYNSPLHF. The CDR3 coding sequence is TGCGCCAGCAGCCAAGGAAGGGGCGCCTATAATTCACCCCTCCACTTT.